This T cell receptor (beta chain) was recorded in a study of cytomegalovirus exposure and HLA in healthy donors. Trimming removed 3 bases from V and 6 bases from J, with 17 bases in between. Germline V gene sequence: CDR1 SGHRS, CDR2 YFSETQ. This CDR3 has 15 amino acids. Primers: 60 Vbeta forward and 13 Jbeta reverse. TCRdb's table, derived via immunoSEQ multiplex PCR, lists solely in-frame clones and lacks some. The repertoire consists of about 150,000 clones, with about 72% occurring once and the leading ten covering roughly 4.7%. The sequence was obtained from a man in his fifties or sixties in good health and CMV-seronegative. V usage is TRBV5-1 and J usage is TRBJ2-3; D perhaps matches TRBD2 (6 bases). Material for sequencing was PBMCs. The CDR3 region is CASSSGDGRSDTQYF. The CDR3 DNA is TGCGCCAGCAGCTCTGGAGACGGGAGATCGGATACGCAGTATTTT.